These T cell receptor beta chains were read from a single sample in a study of CD8 T cells in ankylosing spondylitis. TCRdb used MiXCR to reprocess the 5' RACE reads, holding one entry per CDR3 protein. Altogether around 300,000 distinct CDR3 sequences are present, approximately 14% being singletons, with the ten largest covering approximately 1%. Sample: blood, either unsorted or a sorted T cell fraction (not recorded which). Receptors originate from a male donor with ankylosing spondylitis or in good health (not recorded which). Both conserved end residues are part of each CDR3. A D gene is named only where the DNA matches it firmly. Clone sizes are given selectively: once, few, many, or a class where the clone is expanded.

many	TRBV12-3/TRBV12-4	NA	TRBJ2-3	CASSPPGPYTDTQYF	TGTGCCAGCAGTCCTCCGGGCCCTTATACAGATACGCAGTATTTT
many	TRBV7-8	NA	TRBJ2-3	CASSSSGTQYF	TGTGCCAGCAGTTCTTCAGGAACGCAGTATTTT
many	TRBV11-2	NA	TRBJ1-1	CASSLESGGWATAFF	TGTGCCAGCAGCTTAGAATCCGGGGGGTGGGCCACCGCTTTCTTT
NA	TRBV29-1	NA	TRBJ2-5	CSVALEYQETQYF	TGCAGCGTTGCATTAGAGTACCAAGAGACCCAGTACTTC
few	TRBV5-4	TRBD1	TRBJ2-7	CASSFPFARDRQSYEQYF	TGTGCCAGCAGCTTTCCTTTCGCCCGGGACAGGCAATCCTACGAGCAGTACTTC
few	TRBV27	NA	TRBJ2-3	CASNASPGFAASTDTQYF	TGTGCCAGCAACGCGTCCCCGGGGTTTGCGGCTAGCACAGATACGCAGTATTTT
few	TRBV3-1	NA	TRBJ2-4	CASGAINIQYF	TGTGCCAGCGGGGCTATAAACATTCAGTACTTC
few	TRBV11-2	NA	TRBJ2-2	CASSLGLGAGELFF	TGTGCCAGCAGCTTAGGACTTGGGGCCGGGGAGCTGTTTTTT
many	TRBV29-1	TRBD1	TRBJ1-1	CSVARGRGAEAFF	TGCAGCGTGGCCAGGGGGCGCGGTGCTGAAGCTTTCTTT
NA	TRBV3-1	NA	TRBJ1-6	CASQAGGFNSPLHF	TGTGCCTCCCAAGCCGGTGGGTTTAATTCACCCCTCCACTTT
many	TRBV5-1	TRBD2	TRBJ2-7	CASSLVSGTYEQYF	TGCGCCAGCAGCTTGGTTAGCGGGACCTACGAGCAGTACTTC
few	TRBV5-1	NA	TRBJ2-1	CASSLDAGSSYNEQFF	TGCGCCAGCAGCTTGGATGCAGGGAGCTCCTACAATGAGCAGTTCTTC
few	TRBV6-1	NA	TRBJ1-2	CASRDPTGGGYTF	TGTGCCAGCAGAGACCCCACCGGAGGTGGCTACACCTTC
NA	TRBV11-1	NA	TRBJ2-3	CASSSRSDTQYF	TGTGCCAGCAGCTCGAGATCAGATACGCAGTATTTT
NA	TRBV27	NA	TRBJ1-1	CASSPWGGRKGAFF	TGTGCCAGCAGCCCCTGGGGGGGCCGCAAGGGAGCTTTCTTT
once	TRBV6-1	NA	TRBJ2-3	CASSIPGVDTQYF	TGTGCCAGCAGCATACCAGGGGTCGATACGCAGTATTTT
few	TRBV10-3	TRBD2	TRBJ2-7	CAISESKAGREQYF	TGTGCCATCAGTGAGTCTAAAGCGGGGAGGGAGCAGTACTTC
few	TRBV9	TRBD2	TRBJ2-3	CASSPSLTGTRPTDTQYF	TGTGCCAGCAGCCCCTCGCTGACCGGGACTAGGCCCACAGATACGCAGTATTTT
NA	TRBV12-5	NA	TRBJ2-7	CASGFLTYEQYF	TGTGCTAGTGGTTTTCTTACCTACGAGCAGTACTTC
few	TRBV6-1	TRBD1	TRBJ2-5	CASTEDRAVKTQYF	TGTGCCAGCACCGAGGACAGGGCCGTCAAGACCCAGTACTTC
NA	TRBV10-3	TRBD2	TRBJ2-7	CASREGVYEQYF	TGTGCCAGCCGGGAGGGCGTCTACGAGCAGTACTTC
many	TRBV12-3/TRBV12-4	TRBD1	TRBJ1-6	CASSLRQGASPLHF	TGTGCCAGCAGTCTAAGACAGGGAGCATCACCCCTCCACTTT
few	TRBV5-1	NA	TRBJ2-7	CASSLVGQPLYEQYF	TGCGCCAGCAGCTTGGTCGGACAGCCCCTCTACGAGCAGTACTTC
many	TRBV12-3/TRBV12-4	NA	TRBJ1-1	CASSVTGLNTEAFF	TGTGCCAGCAGTGTGACAGGTTTGAACACTGAAGCTTTCTTT
few	TRBV24-1	NA	TRBJ2-3	CATKRGSTDTQYF	TGTGCCACCAAACGGGGGAGCACAGATACGCAGTATTTT
NA	TRBV7-2	NA	TRBJ2-1	CASSTGRSREQFF	TGTGCCAGCAGCACCGGACGGTCAAGGGAGCAGTTCTTC
NA	TRBV29-1	NA	TRBJ2-2	CSVAPRGGENTGELFF	TGCAGCGTTGCCCCGAGAGGGGGGGAGAACACCGGGGAGCTGTTTTTT
NA	TRBV20-1	TRBD2	TRBJ2-1	CSVEREGNNEQFF	TGCAGCGTCGAGCGGGAGGGAAACAATGAGCAGTTCTTC
few	TRBV6-1	NA	TRBJ2-5	CASSPRTPAPETQYF	TGTGCCAGCAGTCCGAGGACTCCGGCCCCAGAGACCCAGTACTTC
NA	TRBV15	NA	TRBJ2-7	CATSRVGLSSYEQYF	TGTGCCACCAGCAGAGTAGGACTGAGCTCCTACGAGCAGTACTTC
NA	TRBV5-5	NA	TRBJ1-1	CVSSLARGNTEAFF	TGTGTCAGCAGCTTGGCCAGGGGGAACACTGAAGCTTTCTTT
few	TRBV3-1	NA	TRBJ2-7	CASSWGRLEQYF	TGTGCCAGCAGCTGGGGCCGTCTCGAGCAGTACTTC
NA	TRBV12-3/TRBV12-4	TRBD1	TRBJ1-2	CASSHGTGVGYTF	TGTGCCAGCAGTCACGGGACAGGGGTTGGCTACACCTTC
NA	TRBV12-5	NA	TRBJ1-6	CASGLVDRNSPLHF	TGTGCTAGTGGTTTGGTAGACAGGAATTCACCCCTCCACTTT
few	TRBV6-1	NA	TRBJ2-2	CASTRSRERELFF	TGTGCCAGCACTCGTAGTCGGGAAAGGGAGCTGTTTTTT
many	TRBV5-1	NA	TRBJ2-7	CASSLGGIRDGQSYEQYF	TGCGCCAGCAGCTTGGGAGGAATCCGGGACGGACAGTCCTACGAGCAGTACTTC
NA	TRBV5-1	NA	TRBJ2-3	CASSLFEASMDTQYF	TGCGCCAGCAGCTTGTTTGAGGCAAGCATGGATACGCAGTATTTT
few	TRBV5-6	NA	TRBJ1-2	CASIPLGQNYGYTF	TGTGCCAGCATCCCCCTGGGGCAGAACTATGGCTACACCTTC
NA	TRBV29-1	TRBD1	TRBJ1-4	CSAVDRASEKLFF	TGCAGCGCCGTTGACAGGGCGAGTGAAAAACTGTTTTTT
many	TRBV6-2/TRBV6-3	NA	TRBJ2-2	CASSYPGELFF	TGTGCCAGCAGTTACCCCGGGGAGCTGTTTTTT